The T cell receptor beta chain described here comes from a study of blood T cells in healthy people across ages. Through a sample-barcoded 5' primer and a J-beta primer mix, a second PCR was run for about 6 to 11 cycles. One entry per CDR3 protein, called by TCRdb with MiXCR from the 5' RACE reads. The table has some 880,000 distinct CDR3 sequences, under 40% seen once. Per the germline V gene, CDR1 is SGHVS and CDR2 is FQNEAQ. The V end was cut by 3 bases, the J end by 2 bases, with 11 bases between. The CDR3 runs to 14 residues. Regarding the study as a whole: Researchers deemed the diversity estimates from one million T cells underestimates.

Regarding this clonotype: Its target is unknown.

The TCR comes from a man aged 18 to 29 in good health. J is TRBJ2-7 and V is TRBV7-8, with D possibly being TRBD2 (6 bases). Sequenced input: blood. For the CDR3, the DNA is TGTGCCAGCAGCTTTGGGACTCATACCTACGAGCAGTACTTC. Its translation is CASSFGTHTYEQYF.